Following are 30 T cell receptor beta chains from one sample sequenced in a study of shared clonotypes between healthy human individuals. It was CD45RO-negative cells, positively selected for CCR7, that made up naive CD8 cells, with terminally differentiated effector memory CD45RA+ cells excluded. Some clones are missing from TCRdb's copy, which holds only in-frame ones; the method was immunoSEQ multiplex PCR. The table lists about 820,000 clones, around 93% of them singletons, with nearly 25% in the top ten. Sequencing was carried out using naive CD8+ T cells sorted from blood. Every receptor here comes from a young man in good health.

The CDR3 nucleotides read TGTGCCAGCAGCCTCGCCGGGACAGGGGGCGATCGGCTTCCCATCATTCAGTACTTC. Amino acid sequence: CASSLAGTGGDRLPIIQYF. The rearrangement uses TRBV7-8 and TRBJ2-4; 12 bases map to TRBD1. From germline, CDR1 is SGHVS and CDR2 FQNEAQ. V trimming: 5 bases; J trimming: 9 bases; junction bases outside the gene matches: 20. This CDR3 is built from 19 residues. Looking up the rest from reference TRBV7-8 and TRBJ2-4 gives the full variable domain: GAGVSQSPRYKVAKRGQDVALRCDPISGHVSLFWYQQALGQGPEFLTYFQNEAQLDKSGLPSDRFFAERPEGSVSTLKIQRTQQEDSAVYLCASSLAGTGGDRLPIIQYFGAGTRLSVL.

This chain joins TRBV19 and TRBJ2-1; TRBD2 might be the D (6 bases). The CDR3 totals 10 residues. In germline, CDR1 is LNHDA, CDR2 SQIVND (reference sequence). The CDR3 protein is CPAGRNEQFF. In nucleotides, the CDR3 is TGTCCAGCGGGTCGCAATGAGCAGTTCTTC.

This chain joins TRBV29-1 and TRBJ2-3; 12 bases are a match to TRBD2. V shed 5 bases, J shed 4 bases, and the junction held 10 bases outside the gene matches. CDR3 length: 16 residues. Germline CDR1 and CDR2: SQVTM and ANQGSEA. The CDR3 protein is CSVRLAGGMRADTQYF. For the CDR3, the DNA is TGCAGCGTTCGCCTAGCGGGAGGGATGCGGGCAGATACGCAGTATTTT.

V and J are TRBV6-5 and TRBJ2-1; 9 bases match TRBD2. The length of the CDR3 is 15 residues. The germline CDR1 and CDR2 sequences are MNHEY and SVGAGI. The V segment lost 2 bases and the J segment 7 bases; nucleotides outside the gene matches: 6. CDR3 DNA sequence: TGTGCCAGCAGTTACGGCGGGAGGGCGGTTAATGAGCAGTTCTTC. Translated, it gives CASSYGGRAVNEQFF.

This rearrangement joins TRBV27 to TRBJ2-1; 7 positions match TRBD1. Trimming took 6 bases from V and 8 from J; bases not matched to a gene: 10. The CDR3 has 14 residues. Looked up from germline, CDR1 is MNHEY and CDR2 is SMNVEV (reference sequence). This CDR3 is CASSLTTGKDEQFF. The CDR3 bases are TGTGCCAGCAGCTTAACGACAGGGAAGGATGAGCAGTTCTTC.

V and J are TRBV7-8 and TRBJ1-1, with D tentatively TRBD1 (5 bases). The V end lost 0 bases, the J end lost 7 bases, and 6 bases lay between the germline ends. Germline V gene lookup returns CDR1 SGHVS and CDR2 FQNEAQ. The CDR3 covers 12 residues. The CDR3 protein is CASSLAGGEAFF. DNA of the CDR3: TGTGCCAGCAGCTTAGCCGGGGGTGAAGCTTTCTTT.

The rearrangement joins TRBV15 to TRBJ1-1; unclear D gene. The germline V gene has CDR1 LNHNV and CDR2 YYDKDF (reference sequence). The CDR3 is 13 amino acids. V lost 9 bases, J lost 3 bases, and 14 bases lay in between. In DNA, the CDR3 is TGTGCCACTGGAAAAACATGGGACACTGAAGCTTTCTTT. Its protein is CATGKTWDTEAFF.

The rearrangement joins TRBV5-1 to TRBJ2-7, with TRBD2 matching over 7 bases. Germline V gene lookup returns CDR1 SGHRS and CDR2 YFSETQ. CDR3 length equals 17 residues. J lost 2 bases, V lost 1 base, and 12 bases had no gene match. CDR3 nucleotide sequence: TGCGCCAGCAGCTTGCTCCCAGGGCTAGCGGCCGCCTACGAGCAGTACTTC. Protein sequence: CASSLLPGLAAAYEQYF.

The rearrangement links TRBV27 to TRBJ2-7; D remains ambiguous. This CDR3 is 13 amino acids long. V lost 3 bases and J lost 7, with 13 bases in between. Germline V CDR1 and CDR2: MNHEY, SMNVEV (reference sequence). The CDR3 loop is CASSLANRVEQYF. CDR3 nucleotides: TGTGCCAGCAGTTTGGCCAATAGGGTAGAGCAGTACTTC.

This sequence joins TRBV11-3 and TRBJ2-1; D call uncertain. V gave up 3 bases and J gave up 4 bases, with 7 bases separating them. CDR3 length equals 13 residues. Per the germline V gene, CDR1 is SGHNT and CDR2 is YENEEA. CDR3 DNA sequence: TGTGCCAGCAGCTTTCGACCATACAATGAGCAGTTCTTC. Translating it yields CASSFRPYNEQFF.

The chain joins TRBV11-2 to TRBJ2-5, with 7 positions matching TRBD2. This CDR3 has 14 residues. Germline V gene sequence: CDR1 SGHAT, CDR2 FQNNGV. The V and J ends lost 7 bases and 4 bases, in that order; junction bases with no gene match: 9. CDR3: CASTQEAGVETQYF. The DNA for the CDR3 is TGTGCCAGCACCCAAGAGGCGGGGGTAGAGACCCAGTACTTC.

This chain uses TRBV2 with TRBJ2-5; D unclear. The germline V and J ends were trimmed by 1 base and 0 bases, with 3 bases remaining between them. From germline, CDR1 is SNHLY and CDR2 FYNNEI. The CDR3 totals 13 residues. CDR3 amino acids: CASSEEHQETQYF. CDR3 nucleotides: TGTGCCAGCAGTGAAGAGCACCAAGAGACCCAGTACTTC.

This chain links TRBV11-2 with TRBJ2-3; tentative D call: TRBD2 (6 bases). CDR3 length: 14 residues. V was clipped by 3 bases and J by 6 bases, with 13 bases between them. From germline, CDR1 is SGHAT and CDR2 FQNNGV. CDR3 DNA: TGTGCCAGCAGCTTCTCGGGTGGGAGGGATACGCAGTATTTT. Translated, it gives CASSFSGGRDTQYF.

CDR3 DNA sequence: TGCGCCAGCAGTGAAAGGAAGCGGGAGGGCCACTACGAGCAGTACTTC. It specifies CASSERKREGHYEQYF. The rearrangement links TRBV10-2 to TRBJ2-7, with 10 bases matching TRBD2. The CDR3 consists of 16 residues. Unmatched junction bases numbered 8, after V lost 3 bases and J lost 3 bases. CDR1 WSHSY and CDR2 SAAADI come from the germline V gene.

The V and J genes are TRBV27 and TRBJ1-2; D is possibly TRBD1 (5 bases). V shed 8 bases and J shed 4 bases, with 14 bases lying between them. The CDR3 has 13 amino acids. The germline V gene has CDR1 MNHEY and CDR2 SMNVEV (reference sequence). DNA of the CDR3: TGTGCCAGCTCAGAAGGGGATCGCTATGGCTACACCTTC. Protein sequence: CASSEGDRYGYTF.

The CDR3 DNA sequence: TGCGCCAGCAGCCCCCTCCACAGGAGCTATGGCTACACCTTC. This sequence encodes CASSPLHRSYGYTF. The chain has TRBV5-1 and TRBJ1-2, with D perhaps TRBD1 (5 bases). CDR3 length equals 14 residues. Germline CDR1 reads SGHRS; CDR2 reads YFSETQ. The V gene lost 4 bases and the J gene lost 4 bases, with 14 bases spanning the gap.

V and J are TRBV10-3 and TRBJ2-7; D assignment may be TRBD1 or TRBD2 (5 bases each). There are 13 residues in the CDR3. CDR1 and CDR2 (germline): ENHRY, SYGVKD. V was clipped by 4 bases and J by 3 bases, with 10 bases between them. CDR3 sequence (DNA): TGTGCCATCAGTGCCGGGACCAACTACGAGCAGTACTTC. It encodes CAISAGTNYEQYF.

The chain joins TRBV7-9 to TRBJ1-5; the D is unclear. CDR1 is SEHNR and CDR2 is FQNEAQ in the germline V gene (reference sequence). The CDR3 spans 15 residues. Deletions cut 2 bases from V and 0 bases from J, with 8 bases between. CDR3 nucleotide sequence: TGTGCCAGCAGCTTATCACAGTATAGCAATCAGCCCCAGCATTTT. Translated: CASSLSQYSNQPQHF.

This CDR3 is CSVRTSGSHNEQFF. CDR3 DNA: TGCAGCGTTCGGACTAGCGGGAGCCACAATGAGCAGTTCTTC. This chain joins TRBV29-1 and TRBJ2-1; 13 bases line up with TRBD2. The trim removed 5 bases at V and 5 bases at J, leaving 3 bases unmatched. The CDR3 covers 14 residues. The germline V gene has CDR1 SQVTM and CDR2 ANQGSEA.

This clone was found a few times. The rearrangement joins TRBV27 to TRBJ2-2; D is possibly TRBD1 or TRBD2 (5 bases each). Germline V lookup: CDR1 MNHEY, CDR2 SMNVEV (reference sequence). The CDR3 has 15 amino acids. Trimming removed 7 bases at V and 5 bases at J, with 17 bases between. The CDR3 protein is CASKEGRVATGELFF. The CDR3 nucleotides read TGTGCCAGCAAAGAGGGCAGGGTAGCTACCGGGGAGCTGTTTTTT.

The chain combines TRBV27 with TRBJ2-7; 7 positions match TRBD2. Losses at the gene ends were 7 bases for V and 1 base for J; bases not matched to a gene: 10. Germline CDR1 is MNHEY and CDR2 is SMNVEV (reference sequence). CDR3 length: 15 residues. CDR3 in DNA: TGTGCCAGCACCCCGTTTGGGGGGGGATCCTACGAGCAGTACTTC. Protein sequence: CASTPFGGGSYEQYF.

The gene calls are TRBV27 and TRBJ2-7; 9 nucleotides line up with TRBD1. Germline CDR1 reads MNHEY; CDR2 reads SMNVEV (reference sequence). V lost 4 bases and J lost 2; bases outside the gene matches: 3. The CDR3 totals 14 residues. CDR3: CASSSRDRAYEQYF. DNA for the CDR3: TGTGCCAGCAGTTCCCGGGACAGGGCCTACGAGCAGTACTTC.

The J gene is TRBJ2-3, the V gene TRBV9; 10 positions agree with TRBD2. This CDR3 has 18 residues. Germline CDR1 reads SGDLS; CDR2 reads YYNGEE. The ends lost 4 bases at V and 0 bases at J; junction bases unmatched: 11. CDR3 nucleotide sequence: TGTGCCAGCAGCCCGCGACGGACTAGCGGAACTAGCACAGATACGCAGTATTTT. Its translation is CASSPRRTSGTSTDTQYF.

The chain uses TRBV11-2 and TRBJ2-5; D is possibly TRBD2 (5 bases). This CDR3 comprises 16 residues. V lost 3 bases to trimming and J lost 0 bases, with 14 bases between them. CDR1 SGHAT and CDR2 FQNNGV come from the germline V gene. In DNA, the CDR3 is TGTGCCAGCAGCTTTGTACTGGTGGGAGACCAAGAGACCCAGTACTTC. Translating gives CASSFVLVGDQETQYF.

V gene TRBV16 combines with J gene TRBJ2-7; 7 positions agree with TRBD1. This CDR3 region has 15 residues. J gave up 3 bases and V 4 bases, and 9 bases lay outside the gene matches. Germline-derived CDR1 and CDR2 are KGHSY and FQNENV. CDR3 loop: CASSPPEGASYEQYF. The CDR3 DNA reads TGTGCCAGCAGCCCACCAGAGGGGGCGAGCTACGAGCAGTACTTC. Combining the CDR3 with reference TRBV16 and TRBJ2-7 gives the whole variable domain GEEVAQTPKHLVRGEGQKAKLYCAPIKGHSYVFWYQQVLKNEFKFLISFQNENVFDETGMPKERFSAKCLPNSPCSLEIQATKLEDSAVYFCASSPPEGASYEQYFGPGTRLTVT.

This chain links TRBV1 with TRBJ2-7; the tabulated D call, TRBD2, remains unverified against the DNA. TRBV1 is tagged as a pseudogene. This CDR3 has 14 residues. The CDR3 spells CTSSQDPGGYEQYF. The CDR3 nucleotides read TGCACCAGCAGCCAAGATCCTGGAGGCTACGAGCAGTACTTC.

This rearrangement joins TRBV2 to TRBJ2-1, with 7 bases fitting TRBD1. Germline trimming cut 5 bases from V and 0 bases from J; bases unmatched to any gene: 4. Germline V gene sequence: CDR1 SNHLY, CDR2 FYNNEI. This CDR3 has 15 residues. CDR3 amino acids: CASSPTGDSYNEQFF. CDR3 coding DNA: TGTGCCAGCAGTCCAACAGGGGACTCCTACAATGAGCAGTTCTTC.

This rearrangement joins TRBV15 to TRBJ1-1; D unresolved. V dropped 1 base and J dropped 0 bases, with 12 bases sitting between them. Per germline, CDR1 LNHNV and CDR2 YYDKDF (reference sequence). This CDR3 is built from 16 residues. The CDR3 protein is CATSRGGPRLNTEAFF. The CDR3 DNA reads as TGTGCCACCAGCAGAGGAGGTCCGAGGTTGAACACTGAAGCTTTCTTT.

The chain combines TRBV5-4 with TRBJ2-1, with 11 bases fitting TRBD1. The length of the CDR3 is 15 residues. From germline, CDR1 is SGHNT and CDR2 YYREEE (reference sequence). V trimming: 0 bases; J trimming: 6 bases; junction bases outside the gene matches: 2. CDR3 protein: CASSLVGQGVNEQFF. CDR3 DNA sequence: TGTGCCAGCAGCTTGGTGGGACAGGGGGTCAATGAGCAGTTCTTC. The variable domain in full, completed from reference TRBV5-4 and TRBJ2-1, reads ETGVTQSPTHLIKTRGQQVTLRCSSQSGHNTVSWYQQALGQGPQFIFQYYREEENGRGNFPPRFSGLQFPNYSSELNVNALELDDSALYLCASSLVGQGVNEQFFGPGTRLTVL.

The V and J genes are TRBV14 and TRBJ2-3; D is unresolved. CDR1 is SGHDN, CDR2 FVKESK, per germline. The V and J ends lost 0 bases and 4 bases respectively, with 11 bases between them. This CDR3 is built from 15 residues. CDR3 DNA: TGTGCCAGCAGCCAAGATACATGGCCTCCAGATACGCAGTATTTT. This encodes CASSQDTWPPDTQYF.